Presented here are 9 T cell receptor beta chains from one specimen sequenced in a study of OX40 agonist ivuxolimab in advanced cancers. TCRdb's copy holds only in-frame clones and misses some; the assay was immunoSEQ multiplex PCR. The data contain more than 85,000 clones, around nine tenths of them singletons. Sequencing was performed on CD4+ or CD8+ T cells sorted from blood, taken in a trial of the OX40 agonist ivuxolimab. These receptor sequences come from an adult with an advanced solid tumor such as melanoma, head and neck, liver or kidney cancer.

The chain is built from TRBV5-1 and TRBJ2-5, with D perhaps matching TRBD1 (6 bases). This CDR3 spans 15 amino acids. V was cut by 4 bases and J by 2 bases, with 15 bases left in between. Germline loops: CDR1 SGHRS, CDR2 YFSETQ. The CDR3 nucleotides are TGCGCCAGCAGCCGGGAACAGGGCCCGCAAGAGACCCAGTACTTC. Its translation is CASSREQGPQETQYF.

The rearrangement joins TRBV7-2 to TRBJ1-2; 8 bases agree with TRBD1. V trimming: 1 base; J trimming: 8 bases; junction bases outside the gene matches: 9. The CDR3 spans 15 residues. Per germline, CDR1 SGHTA and CDR2 FQGNSA. CDR3 coding DNA: TGTGCCAGCAGCTTAGGCGTACAGGGGGTTGACGGCTACACCTTC. This translates into CASSLGVQGVDGYTF.

This sequence joins TRBV5-8 and TRBJ1-5, with TRBD1 as a possible D gene (6 bases). The germline V gene encodes CDR1 SGHTS and CDR2 YDEGEE. Trimming removed 6 bases at V and 6 bases at J, with 28 bases between. CDR3 length: 18 residues. The CDR3 here is CASIPHFRGSGFLQPQHF. DNA for the CDR3: TGTGCCAGCATCCCTCACTTCAGGGGTAGTGGTTTCCTTCAGCCCCAGCATTTT.

Points on this clone: Here the CDR3 omits its conserved ending phenylalanine or tryptophan, so a read error is the likely source. The chain employs TRBV7-9 and TRBJ1-6; D is uncertain. Germline lookup yields CDR1 SEHNR and CDR2 FQNEAQ (reference sequence). Trimming removed 2 bases from V and 7 bases from J, with 12 bases in between. The CDR3 covers 15 residues. CDR3 nucleotide sequence: TGTGCCAGCAGCTTATCGGCAGGCGGCAATTCACCCCTCCACCTT. Translated: CASSLSAGGNSPLHL.

This chain joins TRBV5-6 and TRBJ2-6; D call uncertain. The CDR3 consists of 12 residues. The V gene lost 4 bases and the J gene lost 10 bases, with 9 bases spanning the gap. CDR1 SGHDT and CDR2 YYEEEE come from the germline V gene. CDR3 nucleotides: TGTGCCAGCAGCCAATCCCGGAACGTCCTGACTTTC. It translates to CASSQSRNVLTF.

The chain is built from TRBV6-6 and TRBJ2-7; possible D gene TRBD2, 5 bases. CDR3 size: 14 residues. With 7 bases removed from V and 6 bases from J, the gap between germline ends came to 19 bases. Germline lookup yields CDR1 MNHNY and CDR2 SVGAGI (reference sequence). This CDR3 is CASTPTGFFGEQYF. The CDR3 DNA reads TGTGCCAGCACCCCCACGGGGTTTTTCGGCGAGCAGTACTTC.

The chain employs TRBV13 and TRBJ2-1; D tentatively fits TRBD1 or TRBD2 (8 bases each). This CDR3 spans 13 amino acids. The V gene's germline CDR1 is PRHDT and CDR2 FYEKMQ (reference sequence). Trimming shortened V by 6 bases and J by 12 bases, and 18 bases separated the two germline ends. CDR3 protein: CASRPPGGTGQFF. CDR3 in DNA: TGTGCCAGCAGACCCCCGGGGGGGACAGGGCAGTTCTTC.

This rearrangement joins TRBV7-2 to TRBJ1-1; tentatively, D is TRBD1 (5 bases). Germline V gene sequence: CDR1 SGHTA, CDR2 FQGNSA. Trimming stripped 4 bases from V and 3 bases from J, with 24 bases between. This CDR3 region has 18 residues. Here the CDR3 DNA reads TGTGCCAGCAGCTCAACCTCAGGCCGGGTCGGGGGGGACACTGAAGCTTTCTTT. Its protein product is CASSSTSGRVGGDTEAFF.

This clone has only one observation. CDR3 sequence: CASSLSGTEGYF. As DNA, the CDR3 is TGTGCCAGCTCACTCTCCGGGACAGAGGGGTATTTT. The chain combines TRBV18 with TRBJ2-3; 7 nucleotides line up with TRBD1. Germline V gene lookup returns CDR1 KGHSH and CDR2 LQKENI. This CDR3 is 12 amino acids long. V shed 4 bases and J 14 bases; nucleotides not matched to a gene: 9.